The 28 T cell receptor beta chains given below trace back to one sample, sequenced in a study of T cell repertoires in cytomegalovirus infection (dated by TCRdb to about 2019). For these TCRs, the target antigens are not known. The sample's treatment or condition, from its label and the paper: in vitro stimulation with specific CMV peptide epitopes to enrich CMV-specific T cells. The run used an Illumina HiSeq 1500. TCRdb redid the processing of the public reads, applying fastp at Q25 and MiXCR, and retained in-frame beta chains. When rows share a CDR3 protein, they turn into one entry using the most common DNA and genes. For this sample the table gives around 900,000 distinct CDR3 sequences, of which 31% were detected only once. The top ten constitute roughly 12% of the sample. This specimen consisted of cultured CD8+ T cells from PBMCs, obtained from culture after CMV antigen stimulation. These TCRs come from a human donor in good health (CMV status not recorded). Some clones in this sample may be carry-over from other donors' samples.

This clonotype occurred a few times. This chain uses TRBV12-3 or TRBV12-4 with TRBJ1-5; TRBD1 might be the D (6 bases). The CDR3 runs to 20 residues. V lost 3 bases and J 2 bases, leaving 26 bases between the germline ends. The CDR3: CASSFRTGQLSGEGNQPQHF. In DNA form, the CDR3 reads TGTGCCAGCAGTTTCCGAACCGGACAGCTCAGCGGGGAGGGCAATCAGCCCCAGCATTTT.

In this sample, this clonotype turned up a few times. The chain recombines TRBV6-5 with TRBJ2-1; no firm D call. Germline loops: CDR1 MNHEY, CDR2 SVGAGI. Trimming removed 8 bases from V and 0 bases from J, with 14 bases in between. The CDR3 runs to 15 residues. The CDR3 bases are TGTGCCAGCTCCCCAGTTGCGAACTCCTACAATGAGCAGTTCTTC. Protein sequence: CASSPVANSYNEQFF.

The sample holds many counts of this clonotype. The CDR3 sequence is CASSEVGNEQFF. In nucleotides, the CDR3 is TGTGCCAGCAGTGAGGTTGGCAATGAGCAGTTCTTC. The chain links TRBV6-1 to TRBJ2-1; D gene uncertain. This CDR3 has 12 residues. Trimming shortened V by 3 bases and J by 6 bases, and 6 bases separated the two germline ends. Germline assignment: CDR1 MNHNS and CDR2 SASEGT.

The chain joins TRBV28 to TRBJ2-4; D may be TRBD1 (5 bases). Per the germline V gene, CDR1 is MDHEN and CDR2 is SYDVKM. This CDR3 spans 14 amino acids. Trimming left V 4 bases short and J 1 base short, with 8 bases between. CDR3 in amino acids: CASSSGHAKNIQYF. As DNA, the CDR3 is TGTGCCAGCAGTTCCGGACATGCCAAAAACATTCAGTACTTC.

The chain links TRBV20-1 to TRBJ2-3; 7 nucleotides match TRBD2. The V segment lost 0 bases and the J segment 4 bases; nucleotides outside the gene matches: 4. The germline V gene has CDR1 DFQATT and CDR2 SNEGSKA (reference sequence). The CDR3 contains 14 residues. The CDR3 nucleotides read TGCAGTGCTAGAGATGGGGAGGGCCCAGATACGCAGTATTTT. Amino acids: CSARDGEGPDTQYF.

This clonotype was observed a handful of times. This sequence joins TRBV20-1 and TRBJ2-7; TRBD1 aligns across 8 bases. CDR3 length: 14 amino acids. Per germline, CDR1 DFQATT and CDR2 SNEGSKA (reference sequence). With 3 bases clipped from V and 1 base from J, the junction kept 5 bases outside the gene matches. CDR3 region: CSASRDRPSYEQYF. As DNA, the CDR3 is TGCAGTGCTAGTCGGGACAGGCCTTCCTACGAGCAGTACTTC.

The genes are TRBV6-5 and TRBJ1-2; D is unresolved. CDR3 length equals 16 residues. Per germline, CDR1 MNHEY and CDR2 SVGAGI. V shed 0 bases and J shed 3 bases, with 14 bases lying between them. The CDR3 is CASSYSTPVADYGYTF. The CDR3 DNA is TGTGCCAGCAGTTACTCGACCCCAGTGGCGGACTATGGCTACACCTTC.

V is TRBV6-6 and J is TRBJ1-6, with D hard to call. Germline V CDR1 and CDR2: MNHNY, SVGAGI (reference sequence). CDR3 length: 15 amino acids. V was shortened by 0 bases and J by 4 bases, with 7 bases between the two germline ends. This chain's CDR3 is CASSYSGRYNSPLHF. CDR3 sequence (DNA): TGTGCCAGCAGTTACTCGGGAAGATATAATTCACCCCTCCACTTT.

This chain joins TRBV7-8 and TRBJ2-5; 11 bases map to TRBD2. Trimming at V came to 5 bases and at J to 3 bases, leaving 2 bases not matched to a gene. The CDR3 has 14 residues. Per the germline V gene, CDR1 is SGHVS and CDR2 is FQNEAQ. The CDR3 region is CASSALAGEETQYF. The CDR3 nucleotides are TGTGCCAGCAGCGCACTAGCGGGGGAAGAGACCCAGTACTTC.

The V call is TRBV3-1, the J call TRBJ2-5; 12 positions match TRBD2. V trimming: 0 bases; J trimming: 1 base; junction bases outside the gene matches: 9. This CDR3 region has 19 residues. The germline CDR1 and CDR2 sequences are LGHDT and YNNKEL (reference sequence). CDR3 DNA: TGTGCCAGCAGCCAAGATCGAAGACTAGCGGGGGCCCTCCAAGAGACCCAGTACTTC. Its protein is CASSQDRRLAGALQETQYF.

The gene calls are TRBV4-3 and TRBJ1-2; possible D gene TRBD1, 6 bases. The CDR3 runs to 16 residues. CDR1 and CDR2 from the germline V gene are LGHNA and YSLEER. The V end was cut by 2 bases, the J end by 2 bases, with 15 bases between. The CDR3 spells CASSQWGNQGNYGYTF. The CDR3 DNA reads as TGCGCCAGCAGCCAATGGGGAAATCAGGGGAACTATGGCTACACCTTC.

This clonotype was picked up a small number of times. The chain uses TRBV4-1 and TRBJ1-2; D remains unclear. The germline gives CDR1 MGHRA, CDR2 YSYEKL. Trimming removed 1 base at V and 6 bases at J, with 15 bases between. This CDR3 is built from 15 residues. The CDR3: CASSQGFRMTNGYTF. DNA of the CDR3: TGCGCCAGCAGCCAAGGGTTTAGGATGACGAATGGCTACACCTTC.

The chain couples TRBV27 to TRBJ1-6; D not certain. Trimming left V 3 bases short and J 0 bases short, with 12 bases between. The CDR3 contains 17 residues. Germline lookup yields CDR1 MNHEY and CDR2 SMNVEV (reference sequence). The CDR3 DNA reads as TGTGCCAGCAGTTTCCAACCGGAAGGCTCCTATAATTCACCCCTCCACTTT. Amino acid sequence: CASSFQPEGSYNSPLHF.

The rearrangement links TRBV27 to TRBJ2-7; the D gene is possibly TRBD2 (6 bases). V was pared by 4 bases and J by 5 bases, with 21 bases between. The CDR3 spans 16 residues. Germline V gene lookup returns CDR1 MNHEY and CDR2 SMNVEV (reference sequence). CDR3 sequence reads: CASSSHSEGDWNEQYF. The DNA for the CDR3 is TGTGCCAGCAGTTCCCATTCGGAGGGAGATTGGAACGAGCAGTACTTC.

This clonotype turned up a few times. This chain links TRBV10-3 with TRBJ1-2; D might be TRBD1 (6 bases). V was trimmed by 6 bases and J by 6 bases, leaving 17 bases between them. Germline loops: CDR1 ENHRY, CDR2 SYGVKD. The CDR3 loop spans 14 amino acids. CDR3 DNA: TGTGCCATCAGGCCGGGACACCAGACAGATGGCTACACCTTC. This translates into CAIRPGHQTDGYTF.

CDR3 region: CASSLDKRDITGGNQPQHF. Written as DNA, the CDR3 is TGTGCCAGCAGCTTAGATAAGCGCGACATTACTGGGGGCAATCAGCCCCAGCATTTT. This chain connects TRBV11-2 to TRBJ1-5; D remains ambiguous. This CDR3 is built from 19 residues. The V gene's germline CDR1 is SGHAT and CDR2 FQNNGV. Trimming pared 0 bases from V and 2 bases from J, leaving 20 bases between.

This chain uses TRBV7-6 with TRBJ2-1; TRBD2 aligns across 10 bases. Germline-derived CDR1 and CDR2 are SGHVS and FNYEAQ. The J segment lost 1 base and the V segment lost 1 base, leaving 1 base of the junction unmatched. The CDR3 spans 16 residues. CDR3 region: CASSLGTSGSYNEQFF. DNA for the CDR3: TGTGCCAGCAGCTTAGGGACTAGCGGTTCCTACAATGAGCAGTTCTTC.

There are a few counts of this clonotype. This CDR3 reads CASGTGLGGANVLTF. CDR3 in DNA: TGTGCCAGCGGGACAGGGCTAGGGGGGGCCAACGTCCTGACTTTC. The chain uses TRBV6-6 and TRBJ2-6; TRBD1 matches at 9 bases. Germline loops: CDR1 MNHNY, CDR2 SVGAGI (reference sequence). V trimming: 8 bases; J trimming: 4 bases; junction bases outside the gene matches: 6. This CDR3 has 15 residues.

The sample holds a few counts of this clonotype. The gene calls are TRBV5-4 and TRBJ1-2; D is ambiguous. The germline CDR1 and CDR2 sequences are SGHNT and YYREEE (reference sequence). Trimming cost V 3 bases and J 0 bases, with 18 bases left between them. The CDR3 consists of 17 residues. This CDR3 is CASSSSPSPRANYGYTF. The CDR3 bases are TGTGCCAGCAGCTCCAGTCCCTCCCCTAGGGCTAACTATGGCTACACCTTC.

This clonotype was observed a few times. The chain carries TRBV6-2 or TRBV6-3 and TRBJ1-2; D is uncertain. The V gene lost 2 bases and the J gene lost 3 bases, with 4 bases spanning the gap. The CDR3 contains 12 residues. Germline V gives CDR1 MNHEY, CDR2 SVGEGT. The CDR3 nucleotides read TGTGCCAGCAGTTACCTGTACTATGGCTACACCTTC. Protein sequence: CASSYLYYGYTF.

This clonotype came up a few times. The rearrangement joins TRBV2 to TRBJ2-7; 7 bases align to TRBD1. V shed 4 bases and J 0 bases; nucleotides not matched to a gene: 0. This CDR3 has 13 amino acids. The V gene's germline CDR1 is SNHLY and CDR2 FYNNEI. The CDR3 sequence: CASSGDSSYEQYV. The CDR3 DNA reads TGTGCCAGCAGTGGGGACAGCTCCTACGAGCAGTACGTC.

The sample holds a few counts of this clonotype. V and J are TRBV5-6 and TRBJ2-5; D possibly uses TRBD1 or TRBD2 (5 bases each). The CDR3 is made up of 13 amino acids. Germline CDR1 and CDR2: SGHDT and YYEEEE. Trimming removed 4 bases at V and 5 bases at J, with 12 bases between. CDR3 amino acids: CASSTGLGETQYF. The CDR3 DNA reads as TGTGCCAGCAGCACGGGGCTGGGGGAGACCCAGTACTTC. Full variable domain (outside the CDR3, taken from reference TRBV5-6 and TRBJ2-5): DAGVTQSPTHLIKTRGQQVTLRCSPKSGHDTVSWYQQALGQGPQFIFQYYEEEERQRGNFPDRFSGHQFPNYSSELNVNALLLGDSALYLCASSTGLGETQYFGPGTRLLVL.

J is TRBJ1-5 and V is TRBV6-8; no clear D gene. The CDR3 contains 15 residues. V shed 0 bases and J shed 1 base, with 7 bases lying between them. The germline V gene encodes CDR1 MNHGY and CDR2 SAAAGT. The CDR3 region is CASSYSGRSNQPQHF. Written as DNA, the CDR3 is TGTGCCAGCAGTTACTCCGGAAGAAGCAATCAGCCCCAGCATTTT.

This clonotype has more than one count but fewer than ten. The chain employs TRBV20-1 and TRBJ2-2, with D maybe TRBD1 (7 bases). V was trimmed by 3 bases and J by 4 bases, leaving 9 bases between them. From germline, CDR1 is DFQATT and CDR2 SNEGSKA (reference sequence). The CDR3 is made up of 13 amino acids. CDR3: CSAREGATGELFF. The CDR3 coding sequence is TGCAGTGCTAGGGAGGGGGCCACCGGGGAGCTGTTTTTT.

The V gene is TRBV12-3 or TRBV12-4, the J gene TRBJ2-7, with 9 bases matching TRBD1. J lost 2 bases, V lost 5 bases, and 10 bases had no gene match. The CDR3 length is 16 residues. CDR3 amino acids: CASSTDRDRVPYEQYF. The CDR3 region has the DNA TGTGCCAGCAGTACGGACCGGGACAGGGTACCCTACGAGCAGTACTTC.

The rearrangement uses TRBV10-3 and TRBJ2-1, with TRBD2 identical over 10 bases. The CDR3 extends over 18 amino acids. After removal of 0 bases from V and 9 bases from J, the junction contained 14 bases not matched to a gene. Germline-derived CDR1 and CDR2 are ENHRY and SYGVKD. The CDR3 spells CAISESGSAGGMKGEQFF. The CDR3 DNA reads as TGTGCCATCAGTGAGTCGGGCTCAGCGGGGGGGATGAAAGGTGAGCAGTTCTTC.

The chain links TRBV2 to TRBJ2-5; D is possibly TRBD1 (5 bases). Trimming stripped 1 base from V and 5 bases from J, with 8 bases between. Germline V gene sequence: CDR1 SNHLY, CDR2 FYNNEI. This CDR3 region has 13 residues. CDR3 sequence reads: CASSEEGIETQYF. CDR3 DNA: TGTGCCAGCAGTGAAGAGGGGATCGAGACCCAGTACTTC.

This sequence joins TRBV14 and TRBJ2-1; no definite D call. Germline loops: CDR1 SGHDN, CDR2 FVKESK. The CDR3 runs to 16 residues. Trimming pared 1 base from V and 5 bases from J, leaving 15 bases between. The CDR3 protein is CASSQVRLGLHNEQFF. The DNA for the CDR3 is TGTGCCAGCAGCCAAGTCAGGCTAGGGTTACACAATGAGCAGTTCTTC.